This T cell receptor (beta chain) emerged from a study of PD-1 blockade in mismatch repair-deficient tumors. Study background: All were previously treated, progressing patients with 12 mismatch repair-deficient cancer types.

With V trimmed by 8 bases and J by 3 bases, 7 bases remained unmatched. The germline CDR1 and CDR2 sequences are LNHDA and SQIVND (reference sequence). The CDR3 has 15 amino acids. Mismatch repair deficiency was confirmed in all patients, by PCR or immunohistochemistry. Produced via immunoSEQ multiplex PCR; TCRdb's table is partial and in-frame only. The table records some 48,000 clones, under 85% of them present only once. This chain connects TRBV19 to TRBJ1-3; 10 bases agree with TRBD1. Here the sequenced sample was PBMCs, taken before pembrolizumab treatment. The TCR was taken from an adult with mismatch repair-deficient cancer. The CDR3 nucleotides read TGTGCCAGTGAGGGACAGGGGCCTTTTGGAAACACCATATATTTT. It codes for CASEGQGPFGNTIYF.